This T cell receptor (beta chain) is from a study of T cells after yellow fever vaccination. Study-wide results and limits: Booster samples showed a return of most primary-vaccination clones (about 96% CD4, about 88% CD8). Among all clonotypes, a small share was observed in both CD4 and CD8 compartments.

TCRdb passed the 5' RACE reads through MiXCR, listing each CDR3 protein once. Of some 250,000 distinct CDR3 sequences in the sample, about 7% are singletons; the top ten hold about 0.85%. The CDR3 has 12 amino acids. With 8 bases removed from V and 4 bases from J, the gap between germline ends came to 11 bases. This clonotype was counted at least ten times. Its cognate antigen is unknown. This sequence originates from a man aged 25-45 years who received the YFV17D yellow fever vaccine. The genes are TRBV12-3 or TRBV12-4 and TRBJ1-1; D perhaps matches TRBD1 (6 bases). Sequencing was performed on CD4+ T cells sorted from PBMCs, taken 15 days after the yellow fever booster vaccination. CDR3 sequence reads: CASGKGGTEAFF. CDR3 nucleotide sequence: TGTGCCAGCGGGAAGGGGGGCACTGAAGCTTTCTTT.